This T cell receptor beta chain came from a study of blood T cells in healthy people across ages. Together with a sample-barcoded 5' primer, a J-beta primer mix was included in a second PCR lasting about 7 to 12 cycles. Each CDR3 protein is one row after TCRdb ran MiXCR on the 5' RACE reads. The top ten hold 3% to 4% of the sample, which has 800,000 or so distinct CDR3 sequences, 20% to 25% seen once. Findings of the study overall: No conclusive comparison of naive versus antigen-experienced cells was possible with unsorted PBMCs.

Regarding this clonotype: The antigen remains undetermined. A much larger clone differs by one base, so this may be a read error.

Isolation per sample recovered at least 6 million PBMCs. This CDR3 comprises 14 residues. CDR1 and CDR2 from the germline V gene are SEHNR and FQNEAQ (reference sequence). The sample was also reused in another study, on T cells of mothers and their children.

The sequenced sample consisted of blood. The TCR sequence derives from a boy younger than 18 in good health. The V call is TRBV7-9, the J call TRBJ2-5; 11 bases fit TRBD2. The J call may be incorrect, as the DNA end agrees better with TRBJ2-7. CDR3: CASSFSGGANEQYF. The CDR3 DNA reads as TGTGCCAGCAGCTTTAGCGGGGGGGCCAACGAGCAGTACTTC.